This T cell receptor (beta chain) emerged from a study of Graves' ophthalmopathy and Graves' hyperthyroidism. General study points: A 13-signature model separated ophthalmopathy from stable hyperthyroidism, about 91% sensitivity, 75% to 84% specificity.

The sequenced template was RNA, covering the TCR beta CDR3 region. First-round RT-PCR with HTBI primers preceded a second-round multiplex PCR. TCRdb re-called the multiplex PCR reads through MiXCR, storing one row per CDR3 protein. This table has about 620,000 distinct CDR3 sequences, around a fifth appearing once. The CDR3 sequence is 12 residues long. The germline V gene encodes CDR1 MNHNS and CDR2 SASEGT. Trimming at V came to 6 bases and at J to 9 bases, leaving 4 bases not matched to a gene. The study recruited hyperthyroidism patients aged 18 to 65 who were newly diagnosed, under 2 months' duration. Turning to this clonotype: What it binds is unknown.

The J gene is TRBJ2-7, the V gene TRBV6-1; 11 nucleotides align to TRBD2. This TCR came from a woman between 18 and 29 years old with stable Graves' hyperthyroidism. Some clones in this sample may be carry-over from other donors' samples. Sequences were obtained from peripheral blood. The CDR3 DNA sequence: TGTGCCAGCAGGGAACTAGCGGGAGTGCAGTACTTC. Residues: CASRELAGVQYF.